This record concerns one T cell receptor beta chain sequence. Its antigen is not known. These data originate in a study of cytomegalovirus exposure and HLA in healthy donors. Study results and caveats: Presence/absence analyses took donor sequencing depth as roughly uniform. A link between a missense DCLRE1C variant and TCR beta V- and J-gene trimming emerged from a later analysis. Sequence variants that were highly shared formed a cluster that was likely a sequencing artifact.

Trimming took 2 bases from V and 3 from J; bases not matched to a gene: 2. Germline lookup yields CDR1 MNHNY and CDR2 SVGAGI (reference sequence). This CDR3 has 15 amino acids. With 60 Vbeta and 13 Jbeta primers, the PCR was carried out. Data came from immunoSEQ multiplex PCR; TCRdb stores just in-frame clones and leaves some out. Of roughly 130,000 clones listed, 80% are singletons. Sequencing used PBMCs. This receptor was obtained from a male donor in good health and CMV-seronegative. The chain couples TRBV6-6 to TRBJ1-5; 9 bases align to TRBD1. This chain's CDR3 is CASSYRDRANQPQHF. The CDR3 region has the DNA TGTGCCAGCAGTTACCGGGACAGGGCCAATCAGCCCCAGCATTTT.